This T cell receptor (beta chain) is from a study of human T cells and chemical hapten exposure. Germline loops: CDR1 MDHEN, CDR2 SYDVKM. The CDR3 loop spans 16 amino acids. The trim removed 3 bases at V and 4 bases at J, leaving 9 bases unmatched. One entry per CDR3 protein, called by TCRdb with MiXCR from the 5' RACE reads. The data show about 110,000 distinct CDR3 sequences, around 20% seen once. The total RNA was obtained from whole blood that was not fractionated. This TCR was sampled from a human donor in good health. The chain uses TRBV28 and TRBJ2-3; 8 positions match TRBD2. The CDR3 nucleotides are TGTGCCAGCAGTTTCCGACGGGAGGGCCGGGCAGATACGCAGTATTTT. Its translation is CASSFRREGRADTQYF.